Following are 19 T cell receptor beta chains from one sample sequenced in a study of T cells in Graves' hyperthyroidism and ophthalmopathy. The TCR beta CDR3 regions underwent amplification using RNA transcripts as the source. Researchers ran a first-round RT-PCR on the TCR CDR3 using the HTBI primer set. TCRdb redid the calling of the multiplex PCR reads with MiXCR, one entry per CDR3 protein. The sample lists hundreds of thousands of distinct CDR3 sequences; 35% to 45% were seen once. Sequencing was carried out using blood. These receptors all come from a man aged 18 to 29 with Graves' hyperthyroidism.

The chain links TRBV7-6 to TRBJ2-5; no definite D call. The CDR3 consists of 16 residues. Trimming left V 3 bases short and J 8 bases short, with 22 bases between. From germline, CDR1 is SGHVS and CDR2 FNYEAQ. The CDR3 sequence is CASSFIARPPASTQYF. The CDR3 DNA sequence: TGTGCCAGCAGCTTTATCGCGAGACCGCCAGCGTCTACCCAGTACTTC.

V usage is TRBV7-9 and J usage is TRBJ1-2; possible D gene TRBD1, 6 bases. Germline V gene data show CDR1 as SEHNR and CDR2 as FQNEAQ (reference sequence). Trimming removed 6 bases at V and 0 bases at J, with 23 bases between. This CDR3 region has 18 residues. CDR3 in DNA: TGTGCCAGCAGATTCCCTACGGGGCACAGGGCCGCTAACTATGGCTACACCTTC. Residues: CASRFPTGHRAANYGYTF.

This clonotype was picked up a small number of times. V is TRBV20-1 and J is TRBJ2-7; D is uncertain. The CDR3 is made up of 13 amino acids. In germline, CDR1 is DFQATT, CDR2 SNEGSKA (reference sequence). Trimming removed 0 bases at V and 6 bases at J, with 12 bases between. The CDR3 coding sequence is TGCAGTGCTAGAGATAGGGTGGGCCCCGAGCAGTACTTC. As protein: CSARDRVGPEQYF.

This clonotype was seen a single time. At one of its ends the junction is not consistent with the germline gene, which may arise from a read error. The gene calls are TRBV7-9 and TRBJ2-7, with TRBD1 matching over 8 bases. The CDR3 sequence is 15 residues long. CDR1 and CDR2 from the germline V gene are SEHNR and FQNEAQ (reference sequence). Here the CDR3 reads CVSSLETGVPYEQYF. CDR3 sequence (DNA): TGTGTCAGCAGCTTAGAGACAGGGGTCCCTTACGAGCAGTACTTC.

V usage is TRBV11-1 and J usage is TRBJ1-1; D possibly corresponds to TRBD1 (6 bases). CDR1 and CDR2 (germline): SGHAT, FQDESV (reference sequence). V lost 8 bases and J lost 3, with 19 bases in between. CDR3 size: 15 residues. Here the CDR3 reads CASPEGGRWDTEAFF. CDR3 in DNA: TGTGCCAGCCCCGAGGGGGGGCGCTGGGACACTGAAGCTTTCTTT.

This clonotype was seen repeatedly, ten times or more. The V and J genes are TRBV5-6 and TRBJ2-6, with D unclear. This CDR3 is 14 amino acids long. CDR1 is SGHDT, CDR2 YYEEEE, per germline. The ends were cut back, 2 bases at V and 3 bases at J, with 6 bases in the middle. The chain's CDR3 is CASSFRSGANVLTF. In nucleotides, the CDR3 is TGTGCCAGCAGCTTTCGGAGTGGGGCCAACGTCCTGACTTTC. Full variable domain (remainder filled in from reference TRBV5-6 and TRBJ2-6): DAGVTQSPTHLIKTRGQQVTLRCSPKSGHDTVSWYQQALGQGPQFIFQYYEEEERQRGNFPDRFSGHQFPNYSSELNVNALLLGDSALYLCASSFRSGANVLTFGAGSRLTVL.

With respect to this clonotype: The junction differs from germline at one of its ends, possibly a read error. The gene calls are TRBV7-9 and TRBJ1-1; no clear D. Germline CDR1 reads SEHNR; CDR2 reads FQNEAQ (reference sequence). This CDR3 is 13 amino acids long. CDR3 sequence reads: CASSPGMNTEASF. The DNA for the CDR3 is TGTGCCAGCAGCCCGGGAATGAACACTGAAGCTTCCTTT.

This clonotype was observed a few times. This chain uses TRBV2 with TRBJ2-7; possible D gene TRBD2, 5 bases. Germline-derived CDR1 and CDR2 are SNHLY and FYNNEI. V was pared by 7 bases and J by 3 bases, with 10 bases between. The CDR3 runs 12 residues. The CDR3 bases are TGTGCCAGCACAGGAGGTTTCTACGAGCAGTACTTC. This sequence encodes CASTGGFYEQYF. The full variable domain, in which reference TRBV2 and TRBJ2-7 provide the parts outside the CDR3, is EPEVTQTPSHQVTQMGQEVILRCVPISNHLYFYWYRQILGQKVEFLVSFYNNEISEKSEIFDDQFSVERPDGSNFTLKIRSTKLEDSAMYFCASTGGFYEQYFGPGTRLTVT.

This clonotype was seen ten or more times. The J gene is TRBJ2-7, the V gene TRBV29-1; D possibly matches TRBD1 or TRBD2 (6 bases each). With 5 bases removed from V and 6 bases from J, the gap between germline ends came to 17 bases. CDR1 is SQVTM and CDR2 is ANQGSEA in the germline V gene. There are 13 residues in the CDR3. The CDR3 spells CSVLGSEGGEQYF. In DNA form, the CDR3 reads TGCAGCGTTCTCGGGAGTGAGGGGGGCGAGCAGTACTTC.

V and J are TRBV7-8 and TRBJ1-3; the D gene is possibly TRBD1 (5 bases). Looked up from germline, CDR1 is SGHVS and CDR2 is FQNEAQ. The CDR3 loop spans 16 amino acids. Between the trimmed V and J ends, which lost 3 bases and 2 bases, there was a span of 14 bases. CDR3 residues: CASSFLMGVPGNTIYF. As DNA, the CDR3 is TGTGCCAGCAGCTTCCTTATGGGGGTACCTGGAAACACCATATATTTT.

About this clonotype: Being one base from a much bigger clone, this may be a read error. The chain uses TRBV24-1 and TRBJ1-1; D remains unclear. Germline values: CDR1 KGHDR, CDR2 SFDVKD. The CDR3 is made up of 16 amino acids. CDR3 protein: CATSEKSRDPSTGAFF. In DNA form, the CDR3 reads TGTGCCACCAGTGAGAAGAGTCGGGATCCGAGCACTGGAGCTTTCTTT.

This clonotype was observed a handful of times. The V and J genes are TRBV19 and TRBJ1-5; D remains unclear. CDR3 length: 15 residues. The germline gives CDR1 LNHDA, CDR2 SQIVND (reference sequence). V gave up 1 base and J gave up 2 bases, with 9 bases separating them. CDR3 sequence: CASSIGYRGNQPQHF. In DNA form, the CDR3 reads TGTGCCAGTAGTATAGGGTATAGGGGCAATCAGCCCCAGCATTTT.

In this sample, this clonotype turned up many times. CDR3: CASRRQTNEKLFF. Written as DNA, the CDR3 is TGTGCCAGCAGGCGGCAGACTAATGAAAAACTGTTTTTT. The chain uses TRBV7-9 and TRBJ1-4; D gene unclear. V was clipped by 6 bases and J by 2 bases, with 7 bases between them. The germline gives CDR1 SEHNR, CDR2 FQNEAQ (reference sequence). This CDR3 is 13 amino acids long.

This clonotype appeared many times. The chain couples TRBV20-1 to TRBJ1-2; D is unclear. This CDR3 spans 14 amino acids. Germline assignment: CDR1 DFQATT and CDR2 SNEGSKA (reference sequence). V dropped 0 bases and J dropped 4 bases, with 12 bases sitting between them. This chain's CDR3 is CSARDFAGAYGYTF. The CDR3 DNA reads TGCAGTGCTAGAGATTTCGCCGGAGCCTATGGCTACACCTTC.

CDR3 sequence reads: CATSDTRQGAGNSPLHF. The CDR3 DNA sequence: TGTGCCACCAGTGACACCAGACAGGGGGCGGGTAATTCACCCCTCCACTTT. The rearrangement joins TRBV24-1 to TRBJ1-6, with 10 bases aligning to TRBD1. Germline assignment: CDR1 KGHDR and CDR2 SFDVKD. The CDR3 runs 17 residues. Trimming at V came to 4 bases and at J to 6 bases, leaving 8 bases not matched to a gene.

The CDR3 reads CASSDPGIEAFF. Written as DNA, the CDR3 is TGTGCCAGCAGTGACCCCGGAATTGAAGCTTTCTTT. The V gene is TRBV25-1, the J gene TRBJ1-1; D is unresolved. Germline assignment: CDR1 MGHDK and CDR2 SYGVNS. CDR3 length: 12 amino acids. Trimming stripped 3 bases from V and 7 bases from J, with 9 bases between.

The chain uses TRBV12-3 or TRBV12-4 and TRBJ2-7; D is possibly TRBD2 (6 bases). This CDR3 has 14 amino acids. V lost 6 bases, J lost 1 base, and 13 bases lay in between. The CDR3: CASSHSGGSYEQYF. CDR3 DNA sequence: TGTGCCAGCAGCCATAGCGGAGGGTCCTACGAGCAGTACTTC.

This clonotype was counted ten times or more. The chain employs TRBV7-3 and TRBJ2-5; D is possibly TRBD1 (7 bases). Germline V gene data show CDR1 as SGHTA and CDR2 as FQGTGA. The CDR3 contains 13 residues. V lost 11 bases and J lost 2, with 15 bases in between. CDR3 loop: CAGIQGTQETQYF. For the CDR3, the DNA is TGTGCCGGTATACAGGGGACTCAAGAGACCCAGTACTTC. Based on the CDR3 plus reference TRBV7-3 and TRBJ2-5, the full variable domain is GAGVSQTPSNKVTEKGKYVELRCDPISGHTALYWYRQSLGQGPEFLIYFQGTGAADDSGLPNDRFFAVRPEGSVSTLKIQRTERGDSAVYLCAGIQGTQETQYFGPGTRLLVL.

In this sample, this clonotype turned up a few times. V is TRBV7-9 and J is TRBJ2-7, with 10 bases identical to TRBD2. This CDR3 is built from 15 residues. Germline CDR1 reads SEHNR; CDR2 reads FQNEAQ (reference sequence). V lost 8 bases and J lost 3; bases outside the gene matches: 10. CDR3 bases: TGTGCCAGCGGCGCCCGGACTAGCGGCTACTACGAGCAGTACTTC. Its translation: CASGARTSGYYEQYF.